The 27 T cell receptor beta chains listed next were all sequenced from one sample in a study of technical replicates of blood from several donors. Clones were read by immunoSEQ multiplex PCR, and TCRdb kept only the in-frame ones, dropping some. The sample gives fewer than 90,000 clones, approximately 89% of which show up once; 0.35% to 0.45% is in the top ten. Sequenced input: T cells isolated from PBMCs. The receptors were sampled from a human donor in good health.

The DNA of the CDR3 is TGTGCCAGCAGTGAAGAGACAGGGATAGGCGGGGAGCTGTTTTTT. It codes for CASSEETGIGGELFF. The chain joins TRBV6-4 to TRBJ2-2; 7 positions match TRBD1. J lost 7 bases, V lost 3 bases, and 8 bases had no gene match. The CDR3 consists of 15 residues. Germline lookup yields CDR1 MRHNA and CDR2 SNTAGT.

This chain joins TRBV4-3 and TRBJ2-3; TRBD2 aligns across 9 bases. The CDR3 is 17 residues long. Losses at the gene ends were 5 bases for V and 0 bases for J; bases not matched to a gene: 9. Germline CDR1 LGHNA, CDR2 YSLEER. The CDR3 sequence is CASSFLGSGRSTDTQYF. CDR3 sequence (DNA): TGCGCCAGCAGCTTTCTCGGTAGCGGGAGAAGCACAGATACGCAGTATTTT.

This clone was seen just once. The CDR3: CASSLPSGSYEQFF. DNA for the CDR3: TGCGCCAGCAGCTTGCCTAGCGGGAGTTATGAGCAGTTCTTC. The rearrangement uses TRBV5-1 and TRBJ2-1, with 10 bases matching TRBD2. The CDR3 sequence is 14 residues long. CDR1 is SGHRS and CDR2 is YFSETQ in the germline V gene. V lost 1 base, J lost 8 bases, and 3 bases stayed unmatched. The full variable domain, its missing parts supplied by reference TRBV5-1 and TRBJ2-1, is KAGVTQTPRYLIKTRGQQVTLSCSPISGHRSVSWYQQTPGQGLQFLFEYFSETQRNKGNFPGRFSGRQFSNSRSEMNVSTLELGDSALYLCASSLPSGSYEQFFGPGTRLTVL.

This clone appeared a single time. This chain uses TRBV28 with TRBJ1-3; tentative D call: TRBD1 (5 bases). CDR3 size: 15 residues. Trimming removed 2 bases at V and 0 bases at J, with 8 bases between. Per the germline V gene, CDR1 is MDHEN and CDR2 is SYDVKM. The DNA for the CDR3 is TGTGCCAGCAGTTTAGACAGTCGCTCTGGAAACACCATATATTTT. It encodes CASSLDSRSGNTIYF.

V usage is TRBV14 and J usage is TRBJ2-1; possible D gene TRBD2, 6 bases. The CDR3 runs to 17 residues. In germline, CDR1 is SGHDN, CDR2 FVKESK. With 1 base removed from V and 3 bases from J, the gap between germline ends came to 16 bases. The chain's CDR3 is CASSQAGSSGYYNEQFF. The CDR3 nucleotides are TGTGCCAGCAGCCAAGCGGGGTCCAGCGGGTACTACAATGAGCAGTTCTTC. The whole variable domain, filled in from reference TRBV14 and TRBJ2-1, reads EAGVTQFPSHSVIEKGQTVTLRCDPISGHDNLYWYRRVMGKEIKFLLHFVKESKQDESGMPNNRFLAERTGGTYSTLKVQPAELEDSGVYFCASSQAGSSGYYNEQFFGPGTRLTVL.

This sequence joins TRBV7-9 and TRBJ2-6; 10 bases fit TRBD1. The CDR3 is made up of 17 amino acids. V gave up 3 bases and J gave up 1 base; unmatched junction bases: 3. The germline gives CDR1 SEHNR, CDR2 FQNEAQ (reference sequence). The DNA for the CDR3 is TGTGCCAGCAGCTTGGGGACAGGGGCTTCTGGGGCCAACGTCCTGACTTTC. As protein: CASSLGTGASGANVLTF.

The J gene is TRBJ2-3, the V gene TRBV9, with a weak D call TRBD2 (5 bases). Germline V gene sequence: CDR1 SGDLS, CDR2 YYNGEE. V lost 4 bases, J lost 7 bases, and 10 bases lay in between. This CDR3 has 12 residues. The CDR3 DNA is TGTGCCAGCAGCTCCCAGGACTATACGCAGTATTTT. Residues: CASSSQDYTQYF.

The chain has TRBV28 and TRBJ1-1; D is unclear. Per germline, CDR1 MDHEN and CDR2 SYDVKM. The V end was cut by 5 bases, the J end by 3 bases, with 13 bases between. This CDR3 contains 14 residues. CDR3 sequence reads: CASSTPADYTEAFF. CDR3 bases: TGTGCCAGCAGTACACCTGCGGACTACACTGAAGCTTTCTTT.

This clone was counted once. The chain is built from TRBV7-9 and TRBJ2-7; perhaps TRBD1 as D (5 bases). Per the germline V gene, CDR1 is SEHNR and CDR2 is FQNEAQ (reference sequence). V was pared by 5 bases and J by 10 bases, with 21 bases between. The CDR3 runs 14 residues. The CDR3, as DNA: TGTGCCAGCAGCCCGCTCCCAGACAGACTCATCCAGTACTTC. Its protein product is CASSPLPDRLIQYF.

In this sample, this clone turned up a few times. V and J are TRBV30 and TRBJ1-4, with TRBD1 identical over 8 bases. Germline assignment: CDR1 GTSNPN and CDR2 SVGIG (reference sequence). The CDR3 contains 14 residues. V trimming: 4 bases; J trimming: 4 bases; junction bases outside the gene matches: 5. The CDR3 DNA reads as TGTGCCTGGATGGGGGACAGGCTTAATGAAAAACTGTTTTTT. Translating it yields CAWMGDRLNEKLFF.

CDR3 loop: CASIGGNTGELFF. For the CDR3, the DNA is TGTGCCAGCATAGGGGGGAACACCGGGGAGCTGTTTTTT. The chain has TRBV7-3 and TRBJ2-2, with D possibly being TRBD1 (6 bases). CDR3 length equals 13 residues. Germline V gene lookup returns CDR1 SGHTA and CDR2 FQGTGA. The germline V and J ends were trimmed by 7 bases and 1 base, with 7 bases remaining between them.

V is TRBV25-1 and J is TRBJ1-1, with TRBD1 matching over 7 bases. CDR3 length: 13 amino acids. Germline lookup yields CDR1 MGHDK and CDR2 SYGVNS. V lost 3 bases and J lost 4; bases outside the gene matches: 2. CDR3 coding DNA: TGTGCCAGCAGTGATTACAGGGGCACTGAAGCTTTCTTT. Residues: CASSDYRGTEAFF.

The chain combines TRBV6-1 with TRBJ2-1, with 7 bases that match TRBD1. Looked up from germline, CDR1 is MNHNS and CDR2 is SASEGT. The CDR3 is made up of 14 amino acids. V shed 8 bases and J 3 bases; nucleotides not matched to a gene: 7. CDR3: CASSRQGNYNEQFF. The DNA for the CDR3 is TGTGCCAGCTCCCGACAGGGTAACTACAATGAGCAGTTCTTC.

V usage is TRBV5-1 and J usage is TRBJ2-7, with 7 bases lining up with TRBD1. The length of the CDR3 is 13 residues. V trimming: 2 bases; J trimming: 5 bases; junction bases outside the gene matches: 4. Per the germline V gene, CDR1 is SGHRS and CDR2 is YFSETQ. The CDR3 region is CASSFGQGDEQYF. The CDR3 DNA follows: TGCGCCAGCAGCTTCGGGCAGGGGGACGAGCAGTACTTC.

The chain is built from TRBV7-3 and TRBJ2-3, with TRBD2 as a possible D gene (6 bases). Germline CDR1 SGHTA, CDR2 FQGTGA. CDR3 length: 17 amino acids. Trimming stripped 0 bases from V and 2 bases from J, with 15 bases between. CDR3 region: CASSLTGWGLPTDTQYF. The CDR3 nucleotides read TGTGCCAGCAGCTTAACAGGGTGGGGACTTCCCACAGATACGCAGTATTTT.

The chain employs TRBV19 and TRBJ2-7; TRBD2 is a possible D gene (5 bases). From germline, CDR1 is LNHDA and CDR2 SQIVND (reference sequence). The CDR3 loop spans 13 amino acids. V gave up 0 bases and J gave up 4 bases, with 7 bases separating them. The CDR3 DNA sequence: TGTGCCAGTAGTATAGAAGCGGAGTACGAGCAGTACTTC. Translation gives CASSIEAEYEQYF.

V is TRBV9 and J is TRBJ1-4, with D uncertain. The CDR3 totals 15 residues. Trimming shortened V by 3 bases and J by 0 bases, and 9 bases separated the two germline ends. Per the germline V gene, CDR1 is SGDLS and CDR2 is YYNGEE. This chain's CDR3 is CASSASISTNEKLFF. For the CDR3, the DNA is TGTGCCAGCAGCGCGAGTATTTCAACTAATGAAAAACTGTTTTTT.

The chain has TRBV28 and TRBJ1-2; a weak D match, TRBD1 (5 bases). Germline V gene sequence: CDR1 MDHEN, CDR2 SYDVKM. V lost 5 bases and J lost 7, with 17 bases in between. The CDR3 sequence is 14 residues long. CDR3 nucleotides: TGTGCCAGCAGTCCGGGCGTAGGGGCGCTTGGCTACACCTTC. Amino acids: CASSPGVGALGYTF.

This rearrangement joins TRBV5-8 to TRBJ2-3; 10 bases align to TRBD1. Germline assignment: CDR1 SGHTS and CDR2 YDEGEE. The CDR3 contains 17 residues. Unmatched junction bases numbered 7, after V lost 1 base and J lost 2 bases. In DNA form, the CDR3 reads TGTGCCAGCAGCTTGATCAGGACAGGGGGGTACACAGATACGCAGTATTTT. It specifies CASSLIRTGGYTDTQYF.

This clone was counted between two and nine times. The chain combines TRBV28 with TRBJ1-2, with TRBD1 matching 7 bases. The V gene's germline CDR1 is MDHEN and CDR2 SYDVKM. V lost 6 bases, J lost 8 bases, and 9 bases stayed unmatched. The CDR3 runs 13 residues. Here the CDR3 reads CASSLEGAKGYTF. The CDR3 region has the DNA TGTGCCAGCAGCTTGGAGGGGGCCAAAGGCTACACCTTC.

The V call is TRBV27, the J call TRBJ1-1; 9 positions match TRBD1. Germline assignment: CDR1 MNHEY and CDR2 SMNVEV (reference sequence). The CDR3 is made up of 15 amino acids. The V gene end was trimmed by 2 bases and the J gene end by 3 bases; junction bases not matched to a gene: 4. The CDR3: CASSLTGGSYTEAFF. CDR3 DNA sequence: TGTGCCAGCAGTTTAACAGGGGGCTCTTACACTGAAGCTTTCTTT.

This clone occurred once. J is TRBJ2-7 and V is TRBV29-1; 11 bases fit TRBD2. Germline-derived CDR1 and CDR2 are SQVTM and ANQGSEA. The length of the CDR3 is 14 residues. V shed 7 bases, J shed 2 bases, and the junction held 7 bases outside the gene matches. CDR3 bases: TGCAGCGGGGCTAGCGGGAGGTTCCCCTACGAGCAGTACTTC. Protein sequence: CSGASGRFPYEQYF.

The V call is TRBV6-5, the J call TRBJ2-5; the match to TRBD2 covers 7 bases. The germline V gene has CDR1 MNHEY and CDR2 SVGAGI. There are 14 residues in the CDR3. V dropped 0 bases and J dropped 7; count of bases not matched to a gene: 5. The CDR3 protein is CASSYSRGEGTQYF. As DNA, the CDR3 is TGTGCCAGCAGTTACTCGAGAGGGGAGGGGACCCAGTACTTC.

The chain joins TRBV4-1 to TRBJ2-1, with TRBD2 matching 16 bases. The V and J ends lost 1 base and 8 bases, in that order; junction bases with no gene match: 5. From germline, CDR1 is MGHRA and CDR2 YSYEKL. The CDR3 has 17 amino acids. The CDR3 is CASSQVGTSGRAYEQFF. The CDR3 region has the DNA TGCGCCAGCAGCCAAGTTGGGACTAGCGGGAGGGCATATGAGCAGTTCTTC.

This clone was recorded only once. The chain has TRBV12-5 and TRBJ2-5, with TRBD2 matching 8 bases. Germline V gene lookup returns CDR1 LGHNT and CDR2 FRNRAP. Losses at the gene ends were 5 bases for V and 5 bases for J; bases not matched to a gene: 7. The CDR3 runs 14 residues. The CDR3 DNA follows: TGTGCTAGTGGTCCCCGGGGGGGGCTGGAGACCCAGTACTTC. Residues: CASGPRGGLETQYF.

The V call is TRBV7-9, the J call TRBJ1-5; D is uncertain. Trimming removed 1 base from V and 0 bases from J, with 7 bases in between. The CDR3 covers 15 residues. Germline loops: CDR1 SEHNR, CDR2 FQNEAQ (reference sequence). The CDR3 loop is CASSLGGSSNQPQHF. CDR3 nucleotides: TGTGCCAGCAGCTTAGGAGGCAGTAGCAATCAGCCCCAGCATTTT.

The chain has TRBV30 and TRBJ1-1; the D gene is possibly TRBD1 (6 bases). The CDR3 is 14 residues long. V was cut by 6 bases and J by 2 bases, with 16 bases left in between. From germline, CDR1 is GTSNPN and CDR2 SVGIG (reference sequence). CDR3 DNA sequence: TGTGCCTGTCGTCCAGGGGTGAAAAACACTGAAGCTTTCTTT. Translating gives CACRPGVKNTEAFF.